This is a list of T cell receptor beta chains from one sample in a study of blood T cell repertoires in COVID-19. Using immunoSEQ multiplex PCR, the repertoire was profiled, and TCRdb retains in-frame clones only, with some absent. The table shows around 150,000 clones, with around 85% occurring only once. Material: peripheral blood. These receptors all come from a human donor with acute or convalescent COVID-19. The donor label of this sample is uncertain. Both conserved end residues are part of each CDR3. Fields, in order: clone size, V gene, D gene, J gene, CDR3 protein, CDR3 DNA. The D gene is left open where the match is weak. A row's size may be missing; if present it is once, few, many or a size class.

>-|TRBV19|TRBD1|TRBJ2-6
CASTIDRASSGANVLTF
TGTGCCAGTACCATCGACAGGGCCAGCTCTGGGGCCAACGTCCTGACTTTC
>-|TRBV30|-|TRBJ2-1
CAWSVGTRNNEQFF
TGTGCCTGGAGTGTAGGAACCAGGAACAACGAGCAGTTCTTC
>-|TRBV6-5|-|TRBJ1-5
CASGWRGSNQPQHF
TGTGCCAGCGGATGGAGGGGAAGCAATCAGCCCCAGCATTTT
>-|TRBV7-2|-|TRBJ1-1
CASSLRVAFF
TGTGCCAGCAGCTTGCGGGTCGCTTTCTTT
>-|TRBV11-3|TRBD1|TRBJ1-2
CASSLGQDDGYTF
TGTGCCAGCAGCCTCGGACAGGACGACGGCTACACCTTC
>-|TRBV5-6|-|TRBJ1-1
CASRPLDSPEAFF
TGTGCCAGCAGACCCCTCGACAGCCCTGAAGCTTTCTTT
>-|TRBV3-1/TRBV3-2|TRBD2|TRBJ2-3
CASSQGSGGVSDTQYF
TGTGCCAGCAGCCAAGGCAGCGGGGGGGTCTCAGATACGCAGTATTTT
>-|TRBV4-3|-|TRBJ1-3
CASSQGTARSGNTIYF
TGCGCCAGCAGCCAAGGGACTGCACGATCTGGAAACACCATATATTTT
>-|TRBV5-4|TRBD1|TRBJ2-1
CASGPGGELGEQFF
TGTGCCAGCGGCCCAGGGGGTGAGTTAGGTGAGCAGTTCTTC
>-|TRBV6-1|TRBD1|TRBJ2-7
CASSDRGRGEQYF
TGTGCCAGCAGTGACAGGGGGCGCGGTGAGCAGTACTTC
>-|TRBV5-1|TRBD1|TRBJ1-5
CASSSTGPQYSNQPQHF
TGCGCCAGCAGCTCGACAGGGCCCCAGTATAGCAATCAGCCCCAGCATTTT
>-|TRBV3-1/TRBV3-2|-|TRBJ2-7
CASSQPGLSYEQYF
TGTGCCAGCAGCCAACCGGGGTTGTCCTACGAGCAGTACTTC
>-|TRBV5-8|TRBD1|TRBJ1-5
CASSFTGVQPQHF
TGTGCCAGCAGCTTCACAGGGGTTCAGCCCCAGCATTTT
>-|TRBV6-2/TRBV6-3|-|TRBJ2-7
CASSSGAYEQYF
TGTGCCAGCAGCTCCGGTGCCTACGAGCAGTACTTC
>-|TRBV2|-|TRBJ1-1
CASSSQRMNTEAFF
TGTGCCAGCAGTTCCCAGCGGATGAACACTGAAGCTTTCTTT
>-|TRBV6-5|-|TRBJ1-5
CASSYSTRGDQPQHF
TGTGCCAGCAGTTACTCGACCAGGGGAGATCAGCCCCAGCATTTT
>-|TRBV27|-|TRBJ1-1
CASSLWGRRNTEAFF
TGTGCCAGCAGTTTATGGGGGCGCCGGAACACTGAAGCTTTCTTT
>-|TRBV12-3/TRBV12-4|-|TRBJ1-5
CASSLYSNQPQHF
TGTGCCAGCAGTTTATATAGCAATCAGCCCCAGCATTTT
>once|TRBV29-1|-|TRBJ2-2
CSAIKQGPESGELFF
TGCAGCGCCATTAAACAGGGCCCCGAGTCCGGGGAGCTGTTTTTT
>-|TRBV7-2|-|TRBJ1-2
CASSFRGYGYTF
TGTGCCAGCAGCTTTAGGGGGTATGGCTACACCTTC
>-|TRBV5-1|TRBD1|TRBJ1-6
CASSPPTGGKYSPLHF
TGCGCCAGCAGCCCCCCGACAGGGGGAAAATATTCACCCCTCCACTTT
>-|TRBV9|-|TRBJ2-1
CASTHGRGALNEQFF
TGTGCCAGCACCCATGGACGCGGGGCGCTCAATGAGCAGTTCTTC
>-|TRBV12-3/TRBV12-4|TRBD1|TRBJ1-2
CASSLETGVGYTF
TGTGCCAGCAGTTTAGAGACAGGGGTCGGCTACACCTTC
>-|TRBV5-6|-|TRBJ2-4
CASSFRGRAKNIQYF
TGTGCCAGCAGCTTTAGAGGAAGAGCCAAAAACATTCAGTACTTC
>-|TRBV6-4|-|TRBJ1-1
CASSEEGSTEAFF
TGTGCCAGCAGTGAAGAAGGGAGCACTGAAGCTTTCTTT
>-|TRBV6-6|-|TRBJ1-2
CASSYEGIKGYTF
TGTGCCAGCAGTTACGAGGGTATTAAAGGCTACACCTTC
>-|TRBV7-8|TRBD1|TRBJ2-4
CASSSAQGRAKNIQYF
TGTGCCAGCAGCTCCGCACAGGGGCGAGCCAAAAACATTCAGTACTTC
>-|TRBV30|-|TRBJ1-2
CAWSSRVFGYTF
TGTGCCTGGAGTAGCCGGGTTTTTGGCTACACCTTC
>-|TRBV5-6|TRBD1|TRBJ2-1
CASRGWDRSSSNEQFF
TGTGCCAGCAGGGGATGGGACAGGAGTTCCAGCAATGAGCAGTTCTTC
>-|TRBV6-5|TRBD2|TRBJ2-7
CASSFGLAGVYEQYF
TGTGCCAGCAGTTTCGGACTAGCGGGGGTCTACGAGCAGTACTTC
>-|TRBV2|-|TRBJ1-2
CASSVTGLFYGYTF
TGTGCCAGCAGTGTGACAGGTCTTTTCTATGGCTACACCTTC
>-|TRBV7-9|TRBD2|TRBJ2-3
CASSFRLAGLTHTQYF
TGTGCCAGCAGCTTTAGACTAGCGGGCCTCACACATACGCAGTATTTT
>-|TRBV5-1|-|TRBJ1-2
CASSLAGWGYTF
TGCGCCAGCAGCTTGGCGGGGTGGGGCTACACCTTC
>-|TRBV15|-|TRBJ1-1
CATSRGKGMGLTEAFF
TGTGCCACCAGCAGAGGCAAGGGGATGGGTCTCACTGAAGCTTTCTTT
>-|TRBV5-1|-|TRBJ2-7
CASSFTGTYEQYF
TGCGCCAGCAGCTTCACAGGGACCTACGAGCAGTACTTC
>-|TRBV7-6|TRBD1|TRBJ2-1
CASSTTGINSGEQFF
TGTGCCAGCAGCACGACAGGGATCAACTCCGGTGAGCAGTTCTTC
>many|TRBV6-1|TRBD1|TRBJ1-3
CASSEVGTGHGNTIYF
TGTGCCAGCAGTGAAGTGGGGACAGGGCACGGAAACACCATATATTTT
>-|TRBV7-8|TRBD1|TRBJ2-3
CASRHGTATDTQYF
TGTGCCAGCAGACATGGGACAGCCACAGATACGCAGTATTTT
>-|TRBV7-2|-|TRBJ1-1
CASSLALGGNTEAFF
TGTGCCAGCAGCTTAGCGCTGGGGGGAAACACTGAAGCTTTCTTT
>-|TRBV9|-|TRBJ2-2
CASRGSGELFF
TGTGCCAGCAGAGGGAGTGGGGAGCTGTTTTTT
>-|TRBV24-1|TRBD1|TRBJ1-5
CATRGTGLNQPQHF
TGTGCCACCCGGGGGACAGGGTTGAATCAGCCCCAGCATTTT
>-|TRBV5-3|-|TRBJ1-4
CAYHKGGSDEKLFF
TGTGCGTACCACAAGGGGGGGTCGGATGAAAAACTGTTTTTT
>-|TRBV20-1|-|TRBJ2-3
CSAQGTDTQYF
TGCAGTGCTCAGGGCACAGATACGCAGTATTTT
>-|TRBV5-1|-|TRBJ2-2
CASSLASVRTGELFF
TGCGCCAGCAGCTTGGCGTCTGTCAGAACCGGGGAGCTGTTTTTT
>-|TRBV7-2|-|TRBJ1-2
CASSYRSGYTF
TGTGCCAGCAGCTACCGGTCCGGCTACACCTTC
>-|TRBV9|TRBD2|TRBJ2-2
CASSPQRGGVGELFF
TGTGCCAGCAGCCCCCAGCGGGGGGGCGTCGGGGAGCTGTTTTTT
>-|TRBV9|-|TRBJ2-3
CASSVGGYTDTQYF
TGTGCCAGCAGCGTGGGGGGTTACACAGATACGCAGTATTTT
>-|TRBV3-1/TRBV3-2|-|TRBJ1-3
CASSQSSGAAGNTIYF
TGTGCCAGCAGTCAAAGCTCAGGGGCTGCTGGAAACACCATATATTTT
>-|TRBV24-1|-|TRBJ1-1
CATSDVRSNEAFF
TGTGCCACCAGTGATGTTAGGAGTAATGAAGCTTTCTTT
>-|TRBV3-1/TRBV3-2|TRBD1|TRBJ1-2
CASSHRGRIIGGYTF
TGTGCCAGCAGCCACAGGGGGCGGATTATAGGTGGCTACACCTTC
>-|TRBV28|TRBD1|TRBJ1-2
CASSPGQGASGYTF
TGTGCCAGCAGCCCGGGACAGGGGGCCTCTGGCTACACCTTC
>-|TRBV6-5|TRBD1|TRBJ1-2
CASSITGVGGYTF
TGTGCCAGCAGTATTACAGGGGTGGGAGGCTACACCTTC